Listed below are T cell receptor beta chains from one sample, sequenced in a study of T cells after yellow fever vaccination. TCRdb redid the calling of the 5' RACE reads with MiXCR, one entry per CDR3 protein. The sample records 550,000 to 750,000 distinct CDR3 sequences, roughly 12% being singletons. This specimen was PBMCs, taken on the day of the yellow fever booster vaccination. The receptors stem from a man younger than 45 who received the YFV17D yellow fever vaccine. CDR3s include the opening cysteine and the closing phenylalanine or tryptophan. Fields, in order: D gene, J gene, clone size, V gene, CDR3 DNA, CDR3 protein. D genes are given only for firm matches. Only some rows state a clone size, as once, few, many or a class for expanded clones.

D: TRBD1
J: TRBJ1-6
size: few
V: TRBV7-2
DNA: TGTGCCAGCAGCTTACAGGGGGCGCAAAGTAATTCACCCCTCCACTTT
CDR3: CASSLQGAQSNSPLHF

D: .
J: TRBJ2-2
size: few
V: TRBV5-6
DNA: TGTGCCAGCAGCGTGGAAAGGGGCACCGGGGAGCTGTTTTTT
CDR3: CASSVERGTGELFF

D: TRBD2
J: TRBJ2-3
size: .
V: TRBV7-2
DNA: TGTGCCAGCAGCTTAGCTTGGACTAGAAGAGATACGCAGTATTTT
CDR3: CASSLAWTRRDTQYF

D: .
J: TRBJ2-5
size: .
V: TRBV20-1
DNA: TGCTGTGCTAGAGACTCAGGGTTAGGAGAGACCCAGTACTTC
CDR3: CCARDSGLGETQYF

D: .
J: TRBJ2-1
size: few
V: TRBV7-2
DNA: TGTGCCAGCGCCTTCGGGTTTGAGCAGTTCTTC
CDR3: CASAFGFEQFF

D: .
J: TRBJ2-7
size: .
V: TRBV20-1
DNA: TGCAGTGCTAGACGACCCAGTTCCCCGGCCTACGAGCAGTACTTC
CDR3: CSARRPSSPAYEQYF

D: .
J: TRBJ2-3
size: few
V: TRBV5-8
DNA: TGTGCCAGCACTAGGGACTCCCGGGTAGATACGCAGTATTTT
CDR3: CASTRDSRVDTQYF

D: .
J: TRBJ2-7
size: .
V: TRBV9
DNA: TGTGCCAGCAGCCCCACTCATACAACGCTCTACGAGCAGTACTTC
CDR3: CASSPTHTTLYEQYF

D: .
J: TRBJ2-1
size: many
V: TRBV28
DNA: TGTGCCAGCAGTTCACGGCCAGGCTTCGACAATGAGCAGTTCTTC
CDR3: CASSSRPGFDNEQFF

D: .
J: TRBJ2-5
size: .
V: TRBV7-9
DNA: TGTACCACCGAGGGGACTCATGGAGAGACCCAGTACTTC
CDR3: CTTEGTHGETQYF

D: .
J: TRBJ1-1
size: .
V: TRBV3-1
DNA: TGTGCCAGCAGATCCCTAGGAGGGAGAGCTTTCTTT
CDR3: CASRSLGGRAFF

D: .
J: TRBJ1-1
size: few
V: TRBV6-6
DNA: TGTGCCAGCAGGGGTGGGGGGGGCACTGAAGCTTTCTTT
CDR3: CASRGGGGTEAFF

D: TRBD1
J: TRBJ2-7
size: few
V: TRBV28
DNA: TGTGCCAGCAGAGAGACAGGGGAATCCTACGAGCAGTACTTC
CDR3: CASRETGESYEQYF

D: TRBD2
J: TRBJ2-1
size: many
V: TRBV7-6
DNA: TGTGCCAGCAGCTTAGAGGTGGACGGGAGGGGAGGTGAGCAGTTCTTC
CDR3: CASSLEVDGRGGEQFF

D: .
J: TRBJ2-1
size: few
V: TRBV5-1
DNA: TGCGCCAGCAGCTCATTGGACAATGAGCAGTTCTTC
CDR3: CASSSLDNEQFF

D: .
J: TRBJ1-1
size: .
V: TRBV6-6
DNA: TGTGCCAGCAGTAATAGCTTTGAAGCTTTCTTT
CDR3: CASSNSFEAFF

D: .
J: TRBJ2-5
size: many
V: TRBV18
DNA: TGTGCCAGCTCACCACCGGAGGCGGGAAGGCACGGAGAGACCCAGTACTTC
CDR3: CASSPPEAGRHGETQYF

D: .
J: TRBJ2-5
size: few
V: TRBV7-7
DNA: TGTGCTAGCAGCTCTTATTCAGGGATACAGACCCAGTACTTC
CDR3: CASSSYSGIQTQYF

D: .
J: TRBJ2-1
size: few
V: TRBV18
DNA: TGTGCCAGCTCACCACCGCCCTTTACCTACAATGAGCAGTTCTTC
CDR3: CASSPPPFTYNEQFF

D: TRBD2
J: TRBJ2-3
size: few
V: TRBV7-8
DNA: TGTGCCAGCAGCTTAGACGGACTAGCGGCAAGCACAGATACGCAGTATTTT
CDR3: CASSLDGLAASTDTQYF

D: .
J: TRBJ2-7
size: .
V: TRBV18
DNA: TGTGCCAGCTCACCACTCGAGGGTCGCGGCGAGCAGTACTTC
CDR3: CASSPLEGRGEQYF

D: .
J: TRBJ2-1
size: .
V: TRBV7-9
DNA: TGTGCCAGCAGCTTATCGGGGACTGATGAGCAGTTCTTC
CDR3: CASSLSGTDEQFF

D: TRBD2
J: TRBJ2-3
size: few
V: TRBV12-3/TRBV12-4
DNA: TGTGCCAGCAGGGATAGCGGGTCCATCAATACGCAGTATTTT
CDR3: CASRDSGSINTQYF

D: TRBD2
J: TRBJ2-2
size: .
V: TRBV5-8
DNA: TGTGCCAGCAGCGCCGGGACTACCGACACCGGGGAGCTGTTTTTT
CDR3: CASSAGTTDTGELFF

D: .
J: TRBJ1-5
size: .
V: TRBV12-3/TRBV12-4
DNA: TGTGCCAGCAGCGACCGTCGAGCGCAGCCCCAGCATTTT
CDR3: CASSDRRAQPQHF

D: TRBD2
J: TRBJ2-7
size: .
V: TRBV29-1
DNA: TGCAGCGGTACTAGCGGGAGTAGCGAGCAGTACTTC
CDR3: CSGTSGSSEQYF

D: .
J: TRBJ1-2
size: few
V: TRBV5-1
DNA: TGCGCCAGCAGGACGACCGTGGGCTATGGCTACACCTTC
CDR3: CASRTTVGYGYTF

D: .
J: TRBJ2-1
size: few
V: TRBV12-5
DNA: TGTGCTAGTGGGGACAGGACTAGCCGGCAGTTCTTC
CDR3: CASGDRTSRQFF

D: .
J: TRBJ2-3
size: few
V: TRBV18
DNA: TGTGCCAGCTCACGGGAAGATACGCAGTATTTT
CDR3: CASSREDTQYF

D: TRBD1
J: TRBJ2-1
size: few
V: TRBV20-1
DNA: TGCAGTGTTAACAGGGGCCATGAGCAGTTCTTC
CDR3: CSVNRGHEQFF

D: TRBD1
J: TRBJ2-5
size: .
V: TRBV7-3
DNA: TGTGCCAGCAGCTTAAACAGGGGTTCGGCCCAAGAGACCCAGTACTTC
CDR3: CASSLNRGSAQETQYF

D: .
J: TRBJ2-5
size: .
V: TRBV5-4
DNA: TGTGCCAGCAGCTTGGCCGGGATTCAAGAGACCCAGTACTTC
CDR3: CASSLAGIQETQYF

D: .
J: TRBJ1-1
size: few
V: TRBV5-5
DNA: TGTGCCAGCAGCTGGGTGGCAGGGCTCAACACTGAAGCTTTCTTT
CDR3: CASSWVAGLNTEAFF

D: TRBD2
J: TRBJ2-7
size: .
V: TRBV5-1
DNA: TGCGCCAGCAGTTCGACGGGAGGGCCTAACGAGCAGTACTTC
CDR3: CASSSTGGPNEQYF

D: TRBD2
J: TRBJ2-3
size: .
V: TRBV4-2
DNA: TGTGCCAGCAGCCAAGATGTCGGCGGGGGTGCTTGGTCGGATACGCAGTATTTT
CDR3: CASSQDVGGGAWSDTQYF

D: .
J: TRBJ2-1
size: few
V: TRBV12-3/TRBV12-4
DNA: TGTGCCAGCAGTCTAGGGGCTCTGGGTGAGCAGTTCTTC
CDR3: CASSLGALGEQFF

D: .
J: TRBJ2-5
size: few
V: TRBV7-9
DNA: TGTGCCAGCAGCCCATCAGGGATGGAGTGGGAGACCCAGTACTTC
CDR3: CASSPSGMEWETQYF

D: .
J: TRBJ2-7
size: .
V: TRBV20-1
DNA: TGCAGTGCTATGGCACTCTACGAGCAGTACTTC
CDR3: CSAMALYEQYF

D: .
J: TRBJ1-2
size: .
V: TRBV9
DNA: TGTGCCAGCAGCGGCGGGCAGGGTGTTTATGGCTACACCTTC
CDR3: CASSGGQGVYGYTF

D: TRBD1
J: TRBJ1-1
size: few
V: TRBV5-1
DNA: TGCGCCAGCAGCTCAAAACAGGGGGCAAACACTGAAGCTTTCTTT
CDR3: CASSSKQGANTEAFF

D: .
J: TRBJ2-1
size: .
V: TRBV20-1
DNA: TGCAGTGCTTCCGGCTGGAACTCCGATACGAGTGAGCAGTTCTTC
CDR3: CSASGWNSDTSEQFF

D: .
J: TRBJ1-4
size: .
V: TRBV7-9
DNA: TGTGCCAGCAGCCCTCGGGGTAAAGAAAAACTGTTTTTT
CDR3: CASSPRGKEKLFF

D: .
J: TRBJ2-3
size: .
V: TRBV23-1
DNA: TGCGCCAGCAGTCACAGATTTGTTTGGCAGTATTTT
CDR3: CASSHRFVWQYF

D: .
J: TRBJ2-5
size: .
V: TRBV20-1
DNA: TGCAGTGCTAGGCTTCTAGGGCAGAAAGGGACCCAGTACTTC
CDR3: CSARLLGQKGTQYF